This is a list of T cell receptor beta chains from one sample in a study of metastatic and nonmetastatic thyroid tumors. From the PCR reads, TCRdb re-called clones with MiXCR. Of about 23,000 clones listed, approximately 20% were seen once; the top ten hold roughly 5.1%. The sequencing input was blood. These receptors all stem from a male donor with papillary thyroid cancer or a benign thyroid nodule (not recorded which). Some clones in this sample may be carry-over from other donors' samples. Each CDR3 is given with its conserved first and last residue. A D gene is named only where the DNA matches it firmly. A clone size is listed for some rows: how often the clone was seen (once, few, many), or a class if it is expanded.

clone size,V gene,D gene,J gene,CDR3 protein,CDR3 DNA
-,TRBV5-5,-,TRBJ2-7,CASSLDSDSYEQYF,TGTGCCAGCAGCTTGGACAGTGACTCCTACGAGCAGTACTTC
many,TRBV9,-,TRBJ2-2,CASSGRGEENTGELFF,TGTGCCAGCAGCGGGAGGGGGGAGGAAAACACCGGGGAGCTGTTTTTT
many,TRBV7-2,-,TRBJ1-1,CASSQDSLNTEAFF,TGTGCCAGCAGCCAGGACAGCTTGAACACTGAAGCTTTCTTT
many,TRBV7-9,-,TRBJ2-1,CASSFGTANNEQFF,TGTGCCAGCAGCTTCGGCACAGCCAACAATGAGCAGTTCTTC
-,TRBV30,TRBD1,TRBJ1-2,CARLGTGHGYTF,TGTGCCCGTTTAGGGACAGGGCATGGCTACACCTTC
-,TRBV3-1,-,TRBJ1-1,CASSPGQRNTEAFF,TGTGCCAGCAGCCCCGGACAGAGGAACACTGAAGCTTTCTTT
-,TRBV12-3/TRBV12-4,-,TRBJ2-5,CASSTVGRAQETQYF,TGTGCCAGCAGTACAGTCGGGAGAGCTCAAGAGACCCAGTACTTC
few,TRBV6-1,-,TRBJ2-6,CASSPVSGANVLTF,TGTGCCAGCAGCCCTGTCTCTGGGGCCAACGTCCTGACTTTC
few,TRBV28,TRBD2,TRBJ2-2,CASSPPTSGIFGELFF,TGTGCCAGCAGTCCCCCGACTAGCGGGATATTCGGGGAGCTGTTTTTT
-,TRBV10-3,TRBD1,TRBJ1-1,CAITGQANTESFF,TGTGCGATCACCGGACAGGCGAACACTGAATCTTTCTTT
many,TRBV20-1,-,TRBJ1-6,CSAIFGTENSPLHF,TGCAGTGCTATTTTCGGGACGGAAAATTCACCCCTCCACTTT
few,TRBV28,TRBD2,TRBJ2-2,CASSAGLGVGELFF,TGTGCCAGCAGCGCGGGACTAGGGGTCGGGGAGCTGTTTTTT
many,TRBV13,TRBD1,TRBJ1-1,CASSFRTGEAFF,TGTGCCAGCAGCTTTAGGACAGGGGAAGCTTTCTTT
many,TRBV19,-,TRBJ2-7,CASSIDLEEVSYEQYF,TGTGCCAGTAGTATAGATCTAGAGGAAGTCTCCTACGAGCAGTACTTC
many,TRBV11-3,TRBD1,TRBJ2-2,CASSFDRGTGELFF,TGTGCCAGCAGCTTCGACAGGGGGACCGGGGAGCTGTTTTTT
-,TRBV12-3/TRBV12-4,-,TRBJ1-1,CASSKDRGTEAFF,TGTGCCAGCAGCAAGGACAGAGGCACTGAAGCTTTCTTT
-,TRBV10-3,-,TRBJ1-6,CAIRGEGSPLHF,TGTGCCATCAGGGGGGAGGGTTCACCCCTCCACTTT
few,TRBV28,-,TRBJ1-1,CASRERLNTEAFF,TGTGCCAGCAGAGAAAGACTGAACACTGAAGCTTTCTTT
many,TRBV14,-,TRBJ2-1,CASSQFMVREQFF,TGTGCCAGCAGCCAATTTATGGTTAGGGAGCAGTTCTTC
many,TRBV7-8,-,TRBJ2-7,CASSLLSLDEQYF,TGTGCCAGCAGCTTATTGTCGTTGGACGAGCAGTACTTC
few,TRBV6-4,-,TRBJ2-2,CASSAGENTGELFF,TGTGCCAGCAGTGCAGGGGAGAACACCGGGGAGCTGTTTTTT
many,TRBV5-1,-,TRBJ2-4,CASSLVGASGANIQYF,TGCGCCAGCAGCTTGGTAGGGGCATCTGGGGCAAACATTCAGTACTTC
-,TRBV20-1,TRBD2,TRBJ2-7,CSGRAGAVYYEQYF,TGCAGTGGAAGAGCGGGAGCTGTATACTACGAGCAGTACTTC